This T cell receptor (beta chain) was documented in a study of blood T cell repertoires in COVID-19. Study background: Both acute and convalescent COVID-19 samples were obtained from the United States, Italy and Spain. Sources were T cells, B-cell-depleted T cells, or PBMCs; the material itself was cDNA or gDNA.

Losses at the gene ends were 3 bases for V and 0 bases for J; bases not matched to a gene: 5. There are 17 residues in the CDR3. CDR1 and CDR2 (germline): SGHTA, FQGTGA. TCRdb keeps only in-frame clones here, not all; method: immunoSEQ multiplex PCR. Here the sample spans roughly 200,000 clones, around 88% being singletons. Specimen: peripheral blood. The chain employs TRBV7-3 and TRBJ2-3, with 11 bases that match TRBD2. This TCR was sampled from a man younger than 35 with active or convalescent COVID-19. The CDR3: CASSFLAGGPSTDTQYF. DNA for the CDR3: TGTGCCAGCAGCTTTTTAGCGGGAGGGCCCAGCACAGATACGCAGTATTTT.